The clone carrying this T cell receptor (beta chain) has a count of ten or more. Its antigen is undetermined. The data were taken from a study of CD8+CD57+ T cells in acquired aplastic anemia. Study-wide context: On average, sorted CD4+ and CD8+ cells gave 3.2 ug of DNA. General study findings and limits: Patients were compared with controls for CD8+ Simpson's diversity, and no significant difference emerged.

Patients picked for sequencing had shown CD8+CD57+ cell expansion detected by flow cytometry. Acquired aplastic anemia of severe grade affected all patients. The blood sampling took place in patients who had so far received no therapy. Template material for TCR beta VDJ and CDR3 profiling consisted of genomic DNA. MiXCR was run by TCRdb on the reads, yielding one entry per CDR3 protein. The sample includes approximately 170,000 distinct CDR3 sequences, 40% to 55% of them seen just once. Trimming left V 4 bases short and J 2 bases short, with 4 bases between. The germline CDR1 and CDR2 sequences are KGHDR and SFDVKD. The CDR3 extends over 13 amino acids.

This clonotype was sampled from a human donor with aplastic anemia. The sequenced sample consisted of sorted CD4+, CD8+, or CD8+CD57+ T cells (not recorded which) from PBMCs. This chain uses TRBV24-1 with TRBJ2-2, with D unresolved. Here the CDR3 reads CATSEFNTGELFF. The CDR3 nucleotides read TGTGCCACCAGTGAGTTTAACACCGGGGAGCTGTTTTTT.